These 27 T cell receptor beta chains were all obtained from the same sample, sequenced in a study of neoadjuvant anti-PD-1 for oral cavity cancer. Sequencing used immunoSEQ multiplex PCR; TCRdb keeps in-frame clones, though not all of them. Of more than 12,000 clones in the sample, about 74% were seen once. Time point defined: after neoadjuvant nivolumab, at surgical resection. This material consisted of PBMCs, taken after nivolumab (anti-PD-1) treatment. Source of these receptors: a person aged 35-79 years with oral cavity squamous cell carcinoma.

The chain recombines TRBV7-2 with TRBJ2-2; D may be TRBD2 (7 bases). There are 14 residues in the CDR3. V lost 3 bases, J lost 6 bases, and 11 bases lay in between. CDR1 SGHTA and CDR2 FQGNSA come from the germline V gene. CDR3 coding DNA: TGTGCCAGCAGCTTTGGGGGGGGCCCCGGGGAGCTGTTTTTT. Residues: CASSFGGGPGELFF.

J is TRBJ2-7 and V is TRBV7-9; D not certain. This CDR3 contains 11 residues. Germline assignment: CDR1 SEHNR and CDR2 FQNEAQ (reference sequence). V gave up 2 bases and J gave up 3 bases, with 2 bases separating them. CDR3 amino acids: CASSLIYEQYF. CDR3 DNA: TGTGCCAGCAGCTTAATCTACGAGCAGTACTTC.

The rearrangement joins TRBV4-2 to TRBJ1-2; 7 positions match TRBD1. The CDR3 loop spans 16 amino acids. J was trimmed by 4 bases and V by 0 bases; bases with no gene match: 8. CDR1 is LGHNA, CDR2 YNFKEQ, per germline. The CDR3 is CASSQDGTANSYGYTF. The CDR3 DNA reads TGTGCCAGCAGCCAAGACGGGACAGCCAATTCCTATGGCTACACCTTC.

The J gene is TRBJ2-1, the V gene TRBV4-1; weak D call: TRBD1 (6 bases). Germline V gives CDR1 MGHRA, CDR2 YSYEKL. Trimming took off 4 bases at V and 0 bases at J, with 13 bases between the two ends. The CDR3 length is 16 residues. CDR3 amino acids: CASSPTGQRSYNEQFF. In DNA form, the CDR3 reads TGCGCCAGCAGCCCCACTGGACAGCGCTCCTACAATGAGCAGTTCTTC.

The chain couples TRBV11-2 to TRBJ1-3, with unresolved D. Germline V gives CDR1 SGHAT, CDR2 FQNNGV. The CDR3 is 15 amino acids. V lost 5 bases, J lost 4 bases, and 15 bases lay in between. CDR3 protein: CASSPTHLSGNTIYF. The CDR3 coding sequence is TGTGCCAGCAGCCCAACCCATCTGTCCGGAAACACCATATATTTT.

The chain uses TRBV27 and TRBJ2-7, with 10 nucleotides matching TRBD1. Germline V CDR1 and CDR2: MNHEY, SMNVEV (reference sequence). This CDR3 comprises 14 residues. V was pared by 4 bases and J by 6 bases, with 6 bases of the junction left unmatched. CDR3 region: CASSSDRGPGEQYF. Here the CDR3 DNA reads TGTGCCAGCAGTTCCGACAGGGGGCCGGGCGAGCAGTACTTC.

V is TRBV15 and J is TRBJ2-6; tentative D call: TRBD2 (5 bases). The V end lost 3 bases, the J end lost 2 bases, and 8 bases lay between the germline ends. The CDR3 totals 15 residues. Germline values: CDR1 LNHNV, CDR2 YYDKDF (reference sequence). CDR3 sequence reads: CATSSLGTGANVLTF. CDR3 nucleotide sequence: TGTGCCACCAGCAGCCTCGGGACTGGGGCCAACGTCCTGACTTTC.

This clone showed up just a few times. The chain uses TRBV19 and TRBJ1-5; possibly TRBD1 for D (6 bases). V was shortened by 5 bases and J by 2 bases, with 10 bases between the two germline ends. The CDR3 runs to 14 residues. Germline V gene lookup returns CDR1 LNHDA and CDR2 SQIVND (reference sequence). The CDR3 bases are TGTGCCAGTAGTCTACAGGGTGGCAATCAGCCCCAGCATTTT. Protein product: CASSLQGGNQPQHF.

The V call is TRBV4-1, the J call TRBJ2-5; 7 bases are a match to TRBD2. The CDR3 spans 14 residues. Germline loops: CDR1 MGHRA, CDR2 YSYEKL. V shed 0 bases, J shed 7 bases, and the junction held 5 bases outside the gene matches. The CDR3 nucleotides read TGCGCCAGCAGCCAAGATCGGGGGGATGCGACCCAGTACTTC. Protein product: CASSQDRGDATQYF.

The V and J genes are TRBV10-3 and TRBJ1-5; 7 positions agree with TRBD1. The germline CDR1 and CDR2 sequences are ENHRY and SYGVKD. This CDR3 has 19 amino acids. After removal of 6 bases from V and 0 bases from J, the junction contained 17 bases not matched to a gene. CDR3 sequence (DNA): TGTGCCATCAGCGAAACAGGGGTAGGGGGATCTGGTAGCAATCAGCCCCAGCATTTT. It specifies CAISETGVGGSGSNQPQHF.

The chain has TRBV5-1 and TRBJ2-3; the match to TRBD2 covers 11 bases. Germline CDR1 reads SGHRS; CDR2 reads YFSETQ. The CDR3 loop spans 14 amino acids. Germline trimming cut 3 bases from V and 5 bases from J; bases unmatched to any gene: 2. The CDR3, as DNA: TGCGCCAGCAGCTCCGGGACTAGCGGAGATACGCAGTATTTT. Residues: CASSSGTSGDTQYF.

The chain is built from TRBV10-1 and TRBJ2-1, with 11 bases fitting TRBD2. Germline trimming cut 4 bases from V and 9 bases from J; bases unmatched to any gene: 8. In germline, CDR1 is WNHNN, CDR2 SYGVQD (reference sequence). The CDR3 has 15 residues. The CDR3 region has the DNA TGCGCCAGCAGTGTCGGCACTAGCGGGAGATTTGAGCAGTTCTTC. Its translation is CASSVGTSGRFEQFF.

This clone has a handful of counts. This sequence joins TRBV6-1 and TRBJ2-2, with 9 bases identical to TRBD2. V was pared by 2 bases and J by 6 bases, with 13 bases of the junction left unmatched. The CDR3 totals 18 residues. The germline V gene has CDR1 MNHNS and CDR2 SASEGT. In nucleotides, the CDR3 is TGTGCCAGCAGTGAATTGGTCGGTGGGACTAGCTCCTCCGGGGAGCTGTTTTTT. The encoded protein is CASSELVGGTSSSGELFF.

The genes are TRBV6-5 and TRBJ1-4; no clear D. Trimming pared 8 bases from V and 7 bases from J, leaving 17 bases between. Germline CDR1 is MNHEY and CDR2 is SVGAGI. CDR3 length: 14 amino acids. The CDR3 reads CASASPKLGEKLFF. The DNA for the CDR3 is TGTGCCAGCGCCAGTCCAAAGCTGGGTGAAAAACTGTTTTTT.

V usage is TRBV6-5 and J usage is TRBJ2-7; D possibly corresponds to TRBD1 (7 bases). V lost 6 bases, J lost 1 base, and 16 bases lay in between. Per the germline V gene, CDR1 is MNHEY and CDR2 is SVGAGI. This CDR3 is built from 15 residues. The CDR3 DNA is TGTGCCAGCAGCAAAGCAGCAGGGGGGTCCTACGAGCAGTACTTC. Translated, it gives CASSKAAGGSYEQYF.

Only one count was recorded for this clone. This CDR3 reads CASGAMGSDTQYF. The DNA of the CDR3 is TGTGCCAGCGGGGCTATGGGCTCAGATACGCAGTATTTT. The chain links TRBV9 to TRBJ2-3, with TRBD1 as a possible D gene (5 bases). The CDR3 covers 13 residues. In germline, CDR1 is SGDLS, CDR2 YYNGEE. Trimming removed 7 bases from V and 4 bases from J, with 13 bases in between.

About this clone itself: One junction end disagrees with the germline gene, perhaps due to a read error. The V call is TRBV19, the J call TRBJ2-1; perhaps TRBD2 as D (6 bases). CDR3 length: 16 residues. The germline V gene encodes CDR1 LNHDA and CDR2 SQIVND (reference sequence). The CDR3 sequence is CVSRGPSGPSYNEQFF. The CDR3 coding sequence is TGTGTCAGTAGAGGTCCCAGCGGGCCCTCCTACAATGAGCAGTTCTTC. The whole variable domain, filled in from reference TRBV19 and TRBJ2-1, reads DGGITQSPKYLFRKEGQNVTLSCEQNLNHDAMYWYRQDPGQGLRLIYYSQIVNDFQKGDIAEGYSVSREKKESFPLTVTSAQKNPTAFYLCVSRGPSGPSYNEQFFGPGTRLTVL.

This chain uses TRBV19 with TRBJ2-1; 10 bases line up with TRBD2. With 4 bases clipped from V and 4 bases from J, the junction kept 4 bases outside the gene matches. The CDR3 loop spans 15 amino acids. The germline CDR1 and CDR2 sequences are LNHDA and SQIVND (reference sequence). CDR3 residues: CASSRSGRDYNEQFF. The CDR3 DNA is TGTGCCAGTAGTAGAAGCGGGAGGGATTACAATGAGCAGTTCTTC. Complete variable domain (other parts from reference TRBV19 and TRBJ2-1): DGGITQSPKYLFRKEGQNVTLSCEQNLNHDAMYWYRQDPGQGLRLIYYSQIVNDFQKGDIAEGYSVSREKKESFPLTVTSAQKNPTAFYLCASSRSGRDYNEQFFGPGTRLTVL.

The rearrangement joins TRBV12-1 to TRBJ2-1; TRBD2, the table's D call, was not compared with the DNA. TRBV12-1 is described as a pseudogene. This CDR3 contains 18 residues. Written as DNA, the CDR3 is TGTGCCAGCAGCTTTGGAGGGGCTAGCGGGAGGGCCTGGGATGAGCAGTTCTTC. Its protein product is CASSFGGASGRAWDEQFF.

This sequence joins TRBV5-1 and TRBJ2-3; weak D call: TRBD1 (6 bases). Trimming left V 0 bases short and J 1 base short, with 12 bases between. CDR1 is SGHRS and CDR2 is YFSETQ in the germline V gene. This CDR3 contains 16 residues. The CDR3 sequence is CASSLEGPGGTDTQYF. The CDR3 DNA follows: TGCGCCAGCAGCTTGGAGGGCCCAGGGGGCACAGATACGCAGTATTTT.

The chain carries TRBV30 and TRBJ1-4, with 8 nucleotides matching TRBD1. This CDR3 has 16 residues. V lost 0 bases, J lost 1 base, and 4 bases stayed unmatched. The germline V gene encodes CDR1 GTSNPN and CDR2 SVGIG (reference sequence). DNA of the CDR3: TGTGCCTGGAGTGTACAGGGGGGAAGAACTAATGAAAAACTGTTTTTT. This translates into CAWSVQGGRTNEKLFF.

The V gene is TRBV5-1, the J gene TRBJ2-7; weak D call: TRBD2 (6 bases). Germline CDR1 and CDR2: SGHRS and YFSETQ. The CDR3 has 11 amino acids. V lost 4 bases and J 6 bases, leaving 8 bases between the germline ends. In nucleotides, the CDR3 is TGCGCCAGCAGCACGGGAGTCGAGCAGTACTTC. Amino acid sequence: CASSTGVEQYF.

The chain combines TRBV5-4 with TRBJ2-3; TRBD1 agrees at 10 bases. V shed 4 bases and J 4 bases; nucleotides not matched to a gene: 3. The V gene's germline CDR1 is SGHNT and CDR2 YYREEE (reference sequence). The length of the CDR3 is 14 residues. CDR3 in amino acids: CASSLDRGADTQYF. The DNA for the CDR3 is TGTGCCAGCAGCCTGGACAGGGGGGCAGATACGCAGTATTTT.

This clone was seen only a few times. The chain has TRBV28 and TRBJ2-7; D is undetermined. V lost 6 bases and J lost 0, with 15 bases in between. The CDR3 runs to 15 residues. Germline lookup yields CDR1 MDHEN and CDR2 SYDVKM. CDR3 in DNA: TGTGCCAGCAGCCCTCCGATGAGCAGCTCCTACGAGCAGTACTTC. It translates to CASSPPMSSSYEQYF.

This chain uses TRBV29-1 with TRBJ2-7; D might be TRBD2 (6 bases). CDR1 is SQVTM and CDR2 is ANQGSEA in the germline V gene. This CDR3 spans 12 amino acids. The V end was cut by 7 bases, the J end by 2 bases, with 12 bases between. The CDR3 nucleotides read TGCAGCGGCGGGACGGAGCCCTACGAGCAGTACTTC. The encoded protein is CSGGTEPYEQYF.

This clone was found a few times. In DNA, the CDR3 is TGTGCCAGCAGTTACTCCGACAGGCCAAATGAAAAACTGTTTTTT. Residues: CASSYSDRPNEKLFF. The gene calls are TRBV6-5 and TRBJ1-4; perhaps TRBD1 as D (6 bases). Trimming stripped 0 bases from V and 5 bases from J, with 10 bases between. Looked up from germline, CDR1 is MNHEY and CDR2 is SVGAGI. The CDR3 is 15 residues long.

V usage is TRBV11-2 and J usage is TRBJ2-7; D uncertain. CDR3 length: 16 residues. From germline, CDR1 is SGHAT and CDR2 FQNNGV. Trimming pared 0 bases from V and 6 bases from J, leaving 18 bases between. CDR3 protein: CASSLDAGQSFGEQYF. The CDR3, as DNA: TGTGCCAGCAGCTTAGATGCCGGCCAATCCTTTGGCGAGCAGTACTTC.